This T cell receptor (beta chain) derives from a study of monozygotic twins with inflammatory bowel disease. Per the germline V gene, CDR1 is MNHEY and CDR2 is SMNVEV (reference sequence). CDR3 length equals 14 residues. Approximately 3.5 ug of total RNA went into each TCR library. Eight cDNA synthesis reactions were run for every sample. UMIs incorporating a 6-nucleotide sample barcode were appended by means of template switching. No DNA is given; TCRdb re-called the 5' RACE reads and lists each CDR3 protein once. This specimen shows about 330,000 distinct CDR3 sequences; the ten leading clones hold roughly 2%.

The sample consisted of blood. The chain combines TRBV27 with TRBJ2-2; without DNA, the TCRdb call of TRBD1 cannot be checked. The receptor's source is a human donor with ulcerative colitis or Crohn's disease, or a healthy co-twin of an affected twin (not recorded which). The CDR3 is CASSSRTGTGELFF.